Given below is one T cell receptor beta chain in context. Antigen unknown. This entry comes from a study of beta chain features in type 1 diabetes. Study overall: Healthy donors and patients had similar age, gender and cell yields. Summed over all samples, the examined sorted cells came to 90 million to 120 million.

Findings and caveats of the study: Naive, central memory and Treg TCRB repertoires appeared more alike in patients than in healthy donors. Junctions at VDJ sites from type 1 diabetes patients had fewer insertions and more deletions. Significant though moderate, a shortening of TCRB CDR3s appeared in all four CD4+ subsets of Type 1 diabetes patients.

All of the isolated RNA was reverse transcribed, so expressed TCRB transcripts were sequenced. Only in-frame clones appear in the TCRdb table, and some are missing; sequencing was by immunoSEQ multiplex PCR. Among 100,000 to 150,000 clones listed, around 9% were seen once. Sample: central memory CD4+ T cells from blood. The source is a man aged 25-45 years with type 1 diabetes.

The CDR3 DNA reads TGTGCCAGCAGCGTGGACAGGGCGGAGAACACCATATATTTT. Protein: CASSVDRAENTIYF. The chain joins TRBV9 to TRBJ1-3; 8 bases map to TRBD1. The germline V gene has CDR1 SGDLS and CDR2 YYNGEE. CDR3 length: 14 residues. With 2 bases clipped from V and 7 bases from J, the junction kept 5 bases outside the gene matches.